This is a list of T cell receptor beta chains from one sample in a study of blood T cells in healthy people across ages. A single record per CDR3 protein comes from TCRdb applying MiXCR to the 5' RACE reads. This sample yields about 1.4 million distinct CDR3 sequences, of which 45% to 70% are seen a single time; over 5% belongs to the top ten. The sample taken for sequencing was blood. The receptor set was obtained from a man aged 18 to 30 in good health. Both conserved end residues are part of each CDR3. D genes are given only for firm matches. Clone size, where shown, is once, few, many, or a class for clones that have expanded.

D | J | V | size | DNA | CDR3
TRBD2 | TRBJ2-7 | TRBV10-3 | - | TGTGCCATCAGCGAGAACCGCGGGACTAGAGAGGCCGAGCAGTACTTC | CAISENRGTREAEQYF
- | TRBJ2-7 | TRBV12-3/TRBV12-4 | - | TGTGCCAGCAGCAATCATTTGACCAATGAGCAGTACTTC | CASSNHLTNEQYF
- | TRBJ2-3 | TRBV27 | few | TGTGCCAGCAGTCCAGGTACAGGGCCGGGGGATACGCAGTATTTT | CASSPGTGPGDTQYF
TRBD1 | TRBJ1-5 | TRBV4-1 | - | TGCGCCAGCAGCCAAGATTCTACAGGGGATCAGCCCCAGCATTTT | CASSQDSTGDQPQHF
- | TRBJ2-7 | TRBV10-1 | - | TGCGCCAGCAGTGAGTCTCGCAGGGTCTACGAGCAGTACTTC | CASSESRRVYEQYF
- | TRBJ1-1 | TRBV6-5 | few | TGTGCCAGCAGTTCAGCTTTCTTT | CASSSAFF
- | TRBJ2-2 | TRBV29-1 | - | TGCAGCGTTCCTCGGGCAGGGAACACCGGGGAGCTGTTTTTT | CSVPRAGNTGELFF
- | TRBJ1-5 | TRBV6-7 | few | TGTGCCAGCAGGGACCAGCCCCAGCATTTT | CASRDQPQHF
- | TRBJ2-7 | TRBV20-1 | few | TGCAGTGCTAGAGAATTACTCTCTTACGAGCAGTACTTC | CSARELLSYEQYF
- | TRBJ2-7 | TRBV25-1 | - | TGTGCCAGCAGCCGCTCGGGACACTCCTACGAGCAGTACTTC | CASSRSGHSYEQYF
- | TRBJ1-4 | TRBV4-2 | - | TGTGCCAGCAGCCAAGTATCTTCGCGCAATCCTGAAAAACTGTTTTTT | CASSQVSSRNPEKLFF
TRBD1 | TRBJ2-7 | TRBV6-2/TRBV6-3 | - | TGTGCCAGCAAGTCCACCGGGACAGGGTCGCGCGAGCAGTACTTC | CASKSTGTGSREQYF
- | TRBJ1-5 | TRBV20-1 | once | TGCAGTGTTGGTGGGGCGAGCAATCAGCCCCAGCATTTT | CSVGGASNQPQHF
TRBD2 | TRBJ2-1 | TRBV20-1 | - | TGCAGTGCTAGAGATTTGCGGGGGGGCAGGGTTGAGCAGTTCTTC | CSARDLRGGRVEQFF
- | TRBJ1-1 | TRBV28 | once | TGTGCCAGCAGGTTCCCTTCCCCTGAAGCTTTCTTT | CASRFPSPEAFF
TRBD1 | TRBJ1-6 | TRBV7-2 | - | TGTGCCAGCAGCTGGGACAGGAATTCACCCCTCCACTTT | CASSWDRNSPLHF
- | TRBJ2-3 | TRBV4-1 | - | TGCGCCAGCAGCCACTTGGGGGATACGCAGTATTTT | CASSHLGDTQYF
- | TRBJ2-1 | TRBV11-1 | - | TGTGCCAGCAGCTTAACCAAAGCCGGGTCTTACAATGAGCAGTTCTTC | CASSLTKAGSYNEQFF
TRBD1 | TRBJ2-5 | TRBV6-1 | - | TGTGCCAGTTTAGGGGGCGGGGAGACCCAGTACTTC | CASLGGGETQYF
- | TRBJ1-2 | TRBV6-1 | few | TGTGCCAGCAGCGAGCGGGGAACTAACTATGGCTACACCTTC | CASSERGTNYGYTF
- | TRBJ2-2 | TRBV5-1 | - | TGCGCCAGCAGCTTGTACGGGGGCACCGGGGAGCTGTTTTTT | CASSLYGGTGELFF
- | TRBJ1-2 | TRBV20-1 | - | TGCAGTGCTAGACCATTGGAGGGCTATGGCTACACCTTC | CSARPLEGYGYTF
- | TRBJ1-1 | TRBV7-2 | few | TGTGCCAGCAGCCAGAATCTGAACACTGAAGCTTTCTTT | CASSQNLNTEAFF
TRBD2 | TRBJ2-5 | TRBV20-1 | few | TGCAGTGCTAGTGGGGCCGGGAGGCATCAAGAGACCCAGTACTTC | CSASGAGRHQETQYF
TRBD1 | TRBJ2-1 | TRBV12-3/TRBV12-4 | few | TGTGCCAGCAGCGACAGGGCGTTGAATGAGCAGTTCTTC | CASSDRALNEQFF
- | TRBJ2-7 | TRBV13 | - | TGTGCCAGCAGCTGGTCGGTGAATCGGCGGGACTACGAGCAGTACTTC | CASSWSVNRRDYEQYF
TRBD1 | TRBJ2-1 | TRBV7-6 | - | TGTGCCAGCAGCTTAGTATGGGGGCCCCGGACAGGGGGTCCCTACAATGAGCAGTTCTTC | CASSLVWGPRTGGPYNEQFF
TRBD2 | TRBJ2-1 | TRBV15 | - | TGTGCCACCAGCAGAGAGACTAGCGGGAGCAATGAGCAGTTCTTC | CATSRETSGSNEQFF
TRBD2 | TRBJ2-7 | TRBV4-1 | once | TGCGCCAGCAGCCTTAGAGCAGATCCTAGCGGAGACTACGAGCAGTACTTC | CASSLRADPSGDYEQYF
TRBD1 | TRBJ1-1 | TRBV7-9 | - | TGTGCCAGCAGCTCCCCGGACAGGGAAACCACTGAAGCTTTCTTT | CASSSPDRETTEAFF
TRBD2 | TRBJ2-1 | TRBV12-3/TRBV12-4 | few | TGTGCCAGCAGTTTAAGGCGGGAGAGCTCCTACAATGAGCAGTTCTTC | CASSLRRESSYNEQFF
- | TRBJ2-1 | TRBV29-1 | - | TGCAGCGTTGAAGATCGAGGGTCTAGCGTCTACAATGAGCAGTTCTTC | CSVEDRGSSVYNEQFF
- | TRBJ2-1 | TRBV12-3/TRBV12-4 | few | TGTGCCAGCAGTTTAGGGGTGCGGAGAGAGCAGTTCTTC | CASSLGVRREQFF
- | TRBJ2-1 | TRBV27 | - | TGTGCCAGCAGTTACGGGCCAAGGGTTATCAATGAGCAGTTCTTC | CASSYGPRVINEQFF
TRBD2 | TRBJ2-7 | TRBV20-1 | - | TGCAGTGCTAGAGATCGCCTAGCGGGAACCTACGAGCAGTACTTC | CSARDRLAGTYEQYF
TRBD1 | TRBJ2-7 | TRBV4-1 | - | TGCGCCAGCAGCCCCGGGACAGGGTTATCCTACGAGCAGTACTTC | CASSPGTGLSYEQYF
- | TRBJ1-2 | TRBV10-3 | - | TGTGCCATCAGAGGTGCCAAGCGCTATGGCTACACCTTC | CAIRGAKRYGYTF
- | TRBJ1-4 | TRBV27 | - | TGTGCCAGCAGAGTGAACGTGGCTAATGAAAAACTGTTTTTT | CASRVNVANEKLFF
- | TRBJ2-5 | TRBV2 | - | TGTGCCAGCAGTGAAACCTGGGGAGAGACCCAGTACTTC | CASSETWGETQYF
TRBD1 | TRBJ1-1 | TRBV12-3/TRBV12-4 | - | TGTGCCAGCAGTCAGGGGGCCCCTGAAGCTTTCTTT | CASSQGAPEAFF
TRBD2 | TRBJ2-1 | TRBV28 | - | TGTGCCAGCAGTTTATTTTATCCCCTGGCGGGAGGCCCCTCCAATGAGCAGTTCTTC | CASSLFYPLAGGPSNEQFF
- | TRBJ1-1 | TRBV6-1 | - | TGTGCCAGCAGTGAAGCCCTAGGGGACACTGAAGCTTTCTTT | CASSEALGDTEAFF
TRBD1 | TRBJ1-6 | TRBV4-3 | - | TGCGCCAGCAGCCCAAGAGATAAGGGACAGTCCAATTCACCCCTCCACTTT | CASSPRDKGQSNSPLHF
- | TRBJ2-5 | TRBV5-1 | - | TGCGCCAGCAGCTTATACCCCCAGTCAGGTGAGCAGTACTTC | CASSLYPQSGEQYF
- | TRBJ2-4 | TRBV29-1 | - | TGCAGCGGTGGAACCGGGACGGTTAAAGAGCAGTATTTC | CSGGTGTVKEQYF
TRBD1 | TRBJ2-1 | TRBV7-9 | - | TGTGCCAGCAGGAATCCCGGGACAGGGGGCGGGGGCTCCTACACTGAGCAGTTCTTC | CASRNPGTGGGGSYTEQFF
TRBD2 | TRBJ2-2 | TRBV12-3/TRBV12-4 | - | TGTGCCAGCAGAAAGAGCGGGATCTCCACCGGGGAGCTGTTTTTT | CASRKSGISTGELFF
- | TRBJ2-5 | TRBV28 | - | TGTGCCAGCAGTTTATTTGGTCAGGGGACGGAGGTACCGCAGTACTTC | CASSLFGQGTEVPQYF
- | TRBJ1-2 | TRBV7-9 | few | TGTGCCAGCAGCTTAGGCTACAGGGAGGCTAACTATGGCTACACCTTC | CASSLGYREANYGYTF
- | TRBJ2-7 | TRBV25-1 | - | TGTGCCAGCAGTGAGAGTATGGGGAGCTCCTACGAGCAGTACTTC | CASSESMGSSYEQYF
- | TRBJ1-5 | TRBV6-2/TRBV6-3 | - | TGTGCCAGCAGACTCGAAGGTTATCAGCCCCAGCATTTT | CASRLEGYQPQHF
- | TRBJ1-2 | TRBV20-1 | - | TGCAGTGCTAGAGACCCGGACCCCCAGTCTAACTATGGCTACACCTTC | CSARDPDPQSNYGYTF
- | TRBJ2-1 | TRBV20-1 | - | TGCAGTGCTAGACCCACCTTGGAGCTATTCAATGAGCAGTTCTTC | CSARPTLELFNEQFF
TRBD1 | TRBJ2-1 | TRBV6-1 | - | TGTGCCAGCATCAAGGGGACAGGGGGATCCTCCTACAATGAGCAGTTCTTC | CASIKGTGGSSYNEQFF
TRBD1 | TRBJ2-3 | TRBV12-3/TRBV12-4 | - | TGTGCCAGCAGTTTAGAACAGGGGGGTGGCACAGATACGCAGTATTTT | CASSLEQGGGTDTQYF
- | TRBJ1-2 | TRBV4-3 | - | TGCGCTAGCAGCCAACCCGACAGGCCCTATGGCTACACCTTC | CASSQPDRPYGYTF
- | TRBJ1-2 | TRBV15 | - | TGTGCCACCAGCAGCGGCGGAGACTATGGCTACACCTTC | CATSSGGDYGYTF